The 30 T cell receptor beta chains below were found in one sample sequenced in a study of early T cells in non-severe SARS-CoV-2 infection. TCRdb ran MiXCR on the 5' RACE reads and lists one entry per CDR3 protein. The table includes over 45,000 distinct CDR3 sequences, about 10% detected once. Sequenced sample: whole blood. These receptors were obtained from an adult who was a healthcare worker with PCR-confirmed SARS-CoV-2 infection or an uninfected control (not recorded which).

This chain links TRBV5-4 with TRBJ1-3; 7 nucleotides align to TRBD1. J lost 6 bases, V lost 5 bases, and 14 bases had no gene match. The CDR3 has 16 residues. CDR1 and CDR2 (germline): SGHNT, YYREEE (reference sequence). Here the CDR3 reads CASSSNRGFAENTIYF. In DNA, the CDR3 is TGTGCCAGCAGTTCAAACAGGGGCTTCGCTGAAAACACCATATATTTT.

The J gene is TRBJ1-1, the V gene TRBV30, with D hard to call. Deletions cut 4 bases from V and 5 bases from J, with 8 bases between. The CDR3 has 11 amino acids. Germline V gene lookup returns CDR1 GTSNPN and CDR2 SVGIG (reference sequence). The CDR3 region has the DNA TGTGCCTGGATCCCACGAACTGAAGCTTTCTTT. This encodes CAWIPRTEAFF.

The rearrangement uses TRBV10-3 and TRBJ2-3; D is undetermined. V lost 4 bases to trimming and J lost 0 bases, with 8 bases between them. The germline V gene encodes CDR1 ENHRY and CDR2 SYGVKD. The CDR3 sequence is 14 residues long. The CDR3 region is CAISGERSTDTQYF. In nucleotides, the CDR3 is TGTGCCATCAGTGGGGAACGGAGCACAGATACGCAGTATTTT.

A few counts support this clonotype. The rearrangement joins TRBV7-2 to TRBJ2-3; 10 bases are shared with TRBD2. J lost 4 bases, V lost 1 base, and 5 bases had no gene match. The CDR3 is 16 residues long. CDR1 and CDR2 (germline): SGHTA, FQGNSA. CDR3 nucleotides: TGTGCCAGCAGCTTAGGGTCTAGCGGGAGTGCAGATACGCAGTATTTT. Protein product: CASSLGSSGSADTQYF.

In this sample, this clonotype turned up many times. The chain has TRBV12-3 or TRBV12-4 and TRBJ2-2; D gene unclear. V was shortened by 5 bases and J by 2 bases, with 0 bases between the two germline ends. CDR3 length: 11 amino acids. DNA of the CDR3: TGTGCCAGCAGTAACACCGGGGAGCTGTTTTTT. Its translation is CASSNTGELFF.

In nucleotides, the CDR3 is TGTGCCAGCAGAGATTCGGGACTACCCACCGGGGAGCTGTTTTTT. Amino acids: CASRDSGLPTGELFF. The J gene is TRBJ2-2, the V gene TRBV6-2 or TRBV6-3; 7 nucleotides match TRBD2. J was trimmed by 4 bases and V by 6 bases; bases with no gene match: 8. The CDR3 runs 15 residues. The germline V gene has CDR1 MNHEY and CDR2 SVGEGT.

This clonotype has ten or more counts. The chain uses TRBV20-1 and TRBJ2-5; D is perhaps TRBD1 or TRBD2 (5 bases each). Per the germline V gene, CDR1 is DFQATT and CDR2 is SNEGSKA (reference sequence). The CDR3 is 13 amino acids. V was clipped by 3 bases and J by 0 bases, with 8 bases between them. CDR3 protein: CSASGTYQETQYF. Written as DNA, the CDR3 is TGCAGTGCTAGCGGGACGTACCAAGAGACCCAGTACTTC.

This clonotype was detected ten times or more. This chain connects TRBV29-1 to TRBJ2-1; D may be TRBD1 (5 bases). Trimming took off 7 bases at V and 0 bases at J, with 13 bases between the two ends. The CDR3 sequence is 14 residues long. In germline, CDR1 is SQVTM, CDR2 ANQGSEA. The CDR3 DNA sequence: TGCAGCGCCTTAAACCAGGGCTCCTACAATGAGCAGTTCTTC. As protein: CSALNQGSYNEQFF.

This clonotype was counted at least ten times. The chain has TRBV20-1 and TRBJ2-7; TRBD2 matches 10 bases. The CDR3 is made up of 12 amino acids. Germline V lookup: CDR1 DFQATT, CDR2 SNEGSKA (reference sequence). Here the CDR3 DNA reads TGCGGATCACTAGCGGGGACCTACGAGCAGTACTTC. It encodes CGSLAGTYEQYF.

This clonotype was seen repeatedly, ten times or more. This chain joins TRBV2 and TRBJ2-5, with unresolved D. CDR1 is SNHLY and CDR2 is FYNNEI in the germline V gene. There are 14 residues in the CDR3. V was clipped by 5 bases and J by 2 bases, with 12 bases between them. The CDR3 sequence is CASSREWFQETQYF. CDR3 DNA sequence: TGTGCCAGCAGTAGGGAATGGTTTCAAGAGACCCAGTACTTC.

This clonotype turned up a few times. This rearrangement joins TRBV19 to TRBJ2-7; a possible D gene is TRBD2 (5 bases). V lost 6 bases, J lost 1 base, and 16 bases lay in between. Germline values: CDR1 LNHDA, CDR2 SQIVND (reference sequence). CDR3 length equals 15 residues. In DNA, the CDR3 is TGTGCCAGTAGCCCTTGGTCGGGGTCATCCTACGAGCAGTACTTC. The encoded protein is CASSPWSGSSYEQYF.

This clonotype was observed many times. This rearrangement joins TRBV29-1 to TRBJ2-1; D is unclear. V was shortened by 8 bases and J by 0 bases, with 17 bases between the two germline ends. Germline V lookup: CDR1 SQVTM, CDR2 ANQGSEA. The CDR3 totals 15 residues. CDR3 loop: CSQPPTFCSYNEQFF. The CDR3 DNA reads TGCAGCCAGCCCCCCACGTTCTGCTCCTACAATGAGCAGTTCTTC.

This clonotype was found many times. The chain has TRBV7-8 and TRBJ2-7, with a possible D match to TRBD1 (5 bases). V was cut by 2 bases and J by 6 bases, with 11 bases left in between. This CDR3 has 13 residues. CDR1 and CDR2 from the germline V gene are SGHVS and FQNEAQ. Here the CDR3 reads CASSLRSGFEQYF. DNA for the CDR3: TGTGCCAGCAGCTTAAGGTCAGGGTTCGAGCAGTACTTC.

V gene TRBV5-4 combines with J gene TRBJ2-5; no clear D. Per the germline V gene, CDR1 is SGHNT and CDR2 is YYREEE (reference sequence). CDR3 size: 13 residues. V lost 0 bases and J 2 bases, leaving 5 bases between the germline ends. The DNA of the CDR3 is TGTGCCAGCAGCTTGGAAAGGCAAGAGACCCAGTACTTC. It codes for CASSLERQETQYF.

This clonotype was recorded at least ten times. The DNA of the CDR3 is TGTGCCAGCAGCGTAGTTCCAGGGGCGGGCTCCTACGAGCAGTACTTC. It codes for CASSVVPGAGSYEQYF. This chain joins TRBV9 and TRBJ2-7; D is possibly TRBD1 (6 bases). V lost 0 bases and J lost 0, with 13 bases in between. Germline V gene sequence: CDR1 SGDLS, CDR2 YYNGEE. The CDR3 consists of 16 residues.

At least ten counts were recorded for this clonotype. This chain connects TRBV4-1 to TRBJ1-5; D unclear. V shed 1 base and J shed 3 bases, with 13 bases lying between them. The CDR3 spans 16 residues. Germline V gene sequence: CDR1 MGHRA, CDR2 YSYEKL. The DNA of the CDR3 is TGCGCCAGCAGCCAAGGAATCAGGTGGCCCAATCAGCCCCAGCATTTT. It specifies CASSQGIRWPNQPQHF.

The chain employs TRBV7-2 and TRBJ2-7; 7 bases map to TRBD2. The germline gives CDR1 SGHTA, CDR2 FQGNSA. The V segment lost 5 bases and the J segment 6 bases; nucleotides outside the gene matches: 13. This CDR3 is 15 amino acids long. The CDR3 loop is CASSPEGGRSSEQYF. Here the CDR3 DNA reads TGTGCCAGCAGCCCCGAGGGCGGGAGAAGCAGCGAGCAGTACTTC.

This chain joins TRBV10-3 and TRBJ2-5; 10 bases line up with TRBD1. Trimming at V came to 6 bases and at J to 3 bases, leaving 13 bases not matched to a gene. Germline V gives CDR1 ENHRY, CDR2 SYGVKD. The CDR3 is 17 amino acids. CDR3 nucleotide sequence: TGTGCCATCAGAAGACAGGGGGCCGGCCTTGAGGAAGAGACCCAGTACTTC. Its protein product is CAIRRQGAGLEEETQYF.

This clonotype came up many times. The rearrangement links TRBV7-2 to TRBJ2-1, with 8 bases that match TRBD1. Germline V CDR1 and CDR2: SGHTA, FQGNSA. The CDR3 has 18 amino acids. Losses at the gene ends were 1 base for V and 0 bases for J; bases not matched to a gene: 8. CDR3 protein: CASSLVGTGTPSYNEQFF. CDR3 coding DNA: TGTGCCAGCAGCTTAGTGGGGACAGGCACACCCTCCTACAATGAGCAGTTCTTC.

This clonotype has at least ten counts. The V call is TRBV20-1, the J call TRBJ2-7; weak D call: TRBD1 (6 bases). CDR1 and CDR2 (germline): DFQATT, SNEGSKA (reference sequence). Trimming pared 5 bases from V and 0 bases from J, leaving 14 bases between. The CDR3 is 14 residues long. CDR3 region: CSAGQGQHSYEQYF. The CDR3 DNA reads TGCAGTGCTGGCCAGGGACAACACTCCTACGAGCAGTACTTC.

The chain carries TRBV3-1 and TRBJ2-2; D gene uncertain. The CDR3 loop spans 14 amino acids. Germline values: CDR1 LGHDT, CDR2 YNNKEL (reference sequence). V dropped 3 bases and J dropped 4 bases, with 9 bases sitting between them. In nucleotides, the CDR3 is TGTGCCAGCAGCCAGGATCTTGGCACCGGGGAGCTGTTTTTT. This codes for CASSQDLGTGELFF.

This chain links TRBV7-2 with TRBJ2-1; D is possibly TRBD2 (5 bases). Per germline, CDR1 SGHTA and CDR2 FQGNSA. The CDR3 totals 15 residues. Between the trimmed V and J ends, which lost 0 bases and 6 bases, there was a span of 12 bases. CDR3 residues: CASSLARSGGNEQFF. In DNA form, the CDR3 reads TGTGCCAGCAGCTTAGCAAGGTCAGGAGGCAATGAGCAGTTCTTC.

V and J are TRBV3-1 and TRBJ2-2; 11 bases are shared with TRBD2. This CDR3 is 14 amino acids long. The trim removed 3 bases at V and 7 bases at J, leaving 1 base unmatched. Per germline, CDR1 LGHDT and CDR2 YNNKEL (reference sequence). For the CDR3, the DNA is TGTGCCAGCAGCCATACTAGCGGGAGCGGGGAGCTGTTTTTT. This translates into CASSHTSGSGELFF.

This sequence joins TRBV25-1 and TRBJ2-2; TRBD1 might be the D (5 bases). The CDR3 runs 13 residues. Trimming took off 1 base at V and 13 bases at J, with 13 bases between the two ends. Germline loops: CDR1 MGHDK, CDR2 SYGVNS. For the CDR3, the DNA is TGTGCCAGCAGTGAATTTGGGTCCCAGGGGCTGTTTTTT. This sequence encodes CASSEFGSQGLFF.

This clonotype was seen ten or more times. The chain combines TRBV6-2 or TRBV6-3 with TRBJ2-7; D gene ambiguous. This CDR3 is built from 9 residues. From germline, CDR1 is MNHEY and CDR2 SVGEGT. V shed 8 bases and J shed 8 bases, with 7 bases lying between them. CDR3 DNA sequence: TGTGCCAGCCCATCCAAGCAGTACTTC. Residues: CASPSKQYF.

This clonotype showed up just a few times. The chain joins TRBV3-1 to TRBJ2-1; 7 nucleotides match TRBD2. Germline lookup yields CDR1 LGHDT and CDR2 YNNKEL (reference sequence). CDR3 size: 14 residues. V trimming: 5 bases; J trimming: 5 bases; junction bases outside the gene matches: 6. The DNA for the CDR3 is TGTGCCAGCAGCTACTGGGACTACAACAATGAGCAGTTCTTC. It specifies CASSYWDYNNEQFF.

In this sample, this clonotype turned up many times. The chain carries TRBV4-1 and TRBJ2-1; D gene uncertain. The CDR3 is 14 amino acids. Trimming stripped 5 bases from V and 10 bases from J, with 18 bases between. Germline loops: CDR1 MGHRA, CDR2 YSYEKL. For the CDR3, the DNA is TGCGCCAGCAGCGCCCTCGTTGATGTGTGGGAGCAGTTCTTC. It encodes CASSALVDVWEQFF.

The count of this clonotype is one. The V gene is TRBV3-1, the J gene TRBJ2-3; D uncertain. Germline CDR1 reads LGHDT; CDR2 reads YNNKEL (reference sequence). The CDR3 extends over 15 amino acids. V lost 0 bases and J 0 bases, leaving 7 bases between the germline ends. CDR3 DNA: TGTGCCAGCAGCCAAGAGCGAGGCAGCACAGATACGCAGTATTTT. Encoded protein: CASSQERGSTDTQYF.

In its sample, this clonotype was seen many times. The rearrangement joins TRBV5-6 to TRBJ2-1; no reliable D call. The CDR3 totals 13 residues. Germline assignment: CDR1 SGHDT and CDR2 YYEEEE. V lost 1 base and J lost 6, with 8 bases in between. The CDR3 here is CASSLKFVNEQFF. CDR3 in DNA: TGTGCCAGCAGCTTGAAGTTTGTCAATGAGCAGTTCTTC.

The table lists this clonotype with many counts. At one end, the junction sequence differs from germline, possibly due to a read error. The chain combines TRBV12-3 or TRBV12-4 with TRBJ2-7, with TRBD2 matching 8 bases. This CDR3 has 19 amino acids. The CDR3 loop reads CASSLAGSWRTSFSHEQYF. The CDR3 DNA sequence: TGTGCCAGCAGTTTAGCGGGAAGTTGGAGGACTAGCTTCTCCCACGAGCAGTACTTC.